One sample yielded the 10 T cell receptor beta chains listed below, sequenced in a study of long-term antiretroviral therapy in people with HIV (dated by TCRdb to between 2021 and 2024). The immunoSEQ hsTCRB v3.0 assay was used at survey level resolution to sequence the TRB variable region. TCRdb limited this immuneACCESS table to in-frame rearrangements with V and J called. A share of clones is missing; checked studies link under half to unresolved V genes, and the rest is unexplained. The sample table lists 15,000 to 20,000 clones, around four fifths of them with a count of one. About 13% of the sample goes to the ten largest clones. The sample in question was unsorted PBMCs, obtained 0.3 years after starting antiretroviral therapy. Source of these receptors: a woman in her forties or fifties with HIV.

This chain joins TRBV9 and TRBJ1-6; D unresolved. V dropped 0 bases and J dropped 5 bases, with 6 bases sitting between them. The length of the CDR3 is 14 residues. Germline V gene data show CDR1 as SGDLS and CDR2 as YYNGEE. The DNA for the CDR3 is TGTGCCAGCAGCGTAGGGACTAATAATTCACCCCTCCACTTT. It encodes CASSVGTNNSPLHF.

The V and J genes are TRBV11-3 and TRBJ2-3; D not certain. Germline V gene lookup returns CDR1 SGHNT and CDR2 YENEEA. This CDR3 spans 13 amino acids. V was shortened by 5 bases and J by 6 bases, with 12 bases between the two germline ends. CDR3 protein: CASSQSWRDTQYF. The CDR3, as DNA: TGTGCCAGCAGCCAATCATGGCGGGATACGCAGTATTTT.

This rearrangement joins TRBV4-1 to TRBJ1-2; D remains ambiguous. This CDR3 comprises 16 residues. Trimming removed 0 bases from V and 4 bases from J, with 15 bases in between. Germline assignment: CDR1 MGHRA and CDR2 YSYEKL. The CDR3 DNA sequence: TGCGCCAGCAGCCAAGATCAATCCGACTCGAGCTATGGCTACACCTTC. Amino acids: CASSQDQSDSSYGYTF.

J is TRBJ2-6 and V is TRBV7-9, with 9 bases aligning to TRBD1. In germline, CDR1 is SEHNR, CDR2 FQNEAQ (reference sequence). This CDR3 has 18 residues. V trimming: 4 bases; J trimming: 0 bases; junction bases outside the gene matches: 7. In nucleotides, the CDR3 is TGTGCCAGCAGCTGGCCCCGGGACAGGGCCTCTGGGGCCAACGTCCTGACTTTC. Translation: CASSWPRDRASGANVLTF.

Comment on this clone: Lacking the conserved final phenylalanine or tryptophan, this CDR3 likely reflects a read error. It is unclear where the CDR3 begins or ends on the DNA, so no DNA is shown, and the CDR3 is as TCRdb lists it. The V and J genes are TRBV6-4 and TRBJ1-1; the table's TRBD1 call for D was not verified on the DNA. Germline CDR1 is MRHNA and CDR2 is SNTAGT. The CDR3 comprises 11 residues, both ends counted. The CDR3 loop is CASSDLGQGTR.

The rearrangement uses TRBV11-2 and TRBJ1-1; D is unclear. Germline V gene data show CDR1 as SGHAT and CDR2 as FQNNGV. V was cut by 3 bases and J by 3 bases, with 14 bases left in between. This CDR3 is built from 15 residues. As DNA, the CDR3 is TGTGCCAGCAGCTTTTACAAGGCCGGGGACACTGAAGCTTTCTTT. Protein sequence: CASSFYKAGDTEAFF.

This chain links TRBV6-1 with TRBJ1-6; TRBD1 might be the D (5 bases). This CDR3 comprises 13 residues. In germline, CDR1 is MNHNS, CDR2 SASEGT. Trimming shortened V by 8 bases and J by 9 bases, and 14 bases separated the two germline ends. The CDR3 here is CASLLQGTSPLHF. CDR3 bases: TGTGCCAGCCTACTCCAGGGAACTTCACCCCTCCACTTT.

V usage is TRBV5-1 and J usage is TRBJ2-7, with D tentatively TRBD1 or TRBD2 (5 bases each). V lost 0 bases and J 1 base, leaving 8 bases between the germline ends. Germline V gene data show CDR1 as SGHRS and CDR2 as YFSETQ. The CDR3 length is 14 residues. CDR3 loop: CASSLEGPSYEQYF. The CDR3 bases are TGCGCCAGCAGCTTGGAGGGACCTTCCTACGAGCAGTACTTC.

This chain links TRBV9 with TRBJ1-1; the D gene is possibly TRBD1 (5 bases). Germline-derived CDR1 and CDR2 are SGDLS and YYNGEE. The ends were cut back, 3 bases at V and 7 bases at J, with 13 bases in the middle. The CDR3 has 13 residues. Written as DNA, the CDR3 is TGTGCCAGCAGCGGCGGGGGTAGGGTTGAAGCTTTCTTT. It translates to CASSGGGRVEAFF.

The chain carries TRBV7-6 and TRBJ1-6; possible D gene TRBD1, 6 bases. This CDR3 is 14 amino acids long. Germline CDR1 reads SGHVS; CDR2 reads FNYEAQ. Trimming pared 5 bases from V and 7 bases from J, leaving 12 bases between. CDR3 sequence reads: CASSPRGGNSPLHF. For the CDR3, the DNA is TGTGCCAGCAGCCCTAGGGGGGGGAATTCACCCCTCCACTTT.